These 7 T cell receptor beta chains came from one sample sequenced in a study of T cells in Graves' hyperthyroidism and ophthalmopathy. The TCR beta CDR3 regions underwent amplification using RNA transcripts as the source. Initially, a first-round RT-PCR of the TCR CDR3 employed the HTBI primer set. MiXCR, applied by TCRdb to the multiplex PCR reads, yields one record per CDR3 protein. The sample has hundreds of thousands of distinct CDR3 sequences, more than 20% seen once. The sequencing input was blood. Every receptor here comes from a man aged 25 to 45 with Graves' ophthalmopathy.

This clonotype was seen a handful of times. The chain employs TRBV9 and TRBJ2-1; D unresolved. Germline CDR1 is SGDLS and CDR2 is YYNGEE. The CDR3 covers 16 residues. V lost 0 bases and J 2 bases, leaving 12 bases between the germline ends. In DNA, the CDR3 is TGTGCCAGCAGCGTAGCTTCGGCGGCGACCTACAATGAGCAGTTCTTC. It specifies CASSVASAATYNEQFF.

CDR3 protein: CASGEGSTQYF. The CDR3 nucleotides read TGTGCTAGTGGAGAGGGGTCAACGCAGTATTTT. The V gene is TRBV12-5, the J gene TRBJ2-3; D tentatively fits TRBD1 or TRBD2 (5 bases each). This CDR3 spans 11 amino acids. CDR1 is LGHNT, CDR2 FRNRAP, per germline. Trimming took 6 bases from V and 9 from J, leaving 10 bases between them.

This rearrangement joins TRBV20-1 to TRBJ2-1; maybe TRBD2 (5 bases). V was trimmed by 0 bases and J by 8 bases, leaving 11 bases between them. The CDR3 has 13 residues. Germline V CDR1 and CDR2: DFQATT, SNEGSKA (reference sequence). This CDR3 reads CSARENGVDEQFF. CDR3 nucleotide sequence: TGCAGTGCTAGAGAGAACGGGGTCGATGAGCAGTTCTTC.

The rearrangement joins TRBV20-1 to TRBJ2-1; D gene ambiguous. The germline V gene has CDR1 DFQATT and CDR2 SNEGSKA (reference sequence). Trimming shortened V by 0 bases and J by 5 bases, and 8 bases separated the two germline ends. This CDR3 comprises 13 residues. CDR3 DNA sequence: TGCAGTGCTAGAGATTCCCGAAACAATGAGCAGTTCTTC. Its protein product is CSARDSRNNEQFF.

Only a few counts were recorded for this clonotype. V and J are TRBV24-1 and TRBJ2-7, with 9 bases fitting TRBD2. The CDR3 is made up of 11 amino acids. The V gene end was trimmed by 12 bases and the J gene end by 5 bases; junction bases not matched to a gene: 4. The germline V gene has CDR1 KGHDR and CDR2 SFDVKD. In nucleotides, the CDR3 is TGTGCCGCGGGAGGGCTTAACGAGCAGTACTTC. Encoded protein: CAAGGLNEQYF.

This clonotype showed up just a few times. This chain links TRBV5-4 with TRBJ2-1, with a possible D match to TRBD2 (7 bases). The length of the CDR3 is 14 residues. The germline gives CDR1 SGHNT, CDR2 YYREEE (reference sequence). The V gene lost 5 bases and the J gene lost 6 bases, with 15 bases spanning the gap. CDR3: CASRGAWEGNEQFF. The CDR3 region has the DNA TGTGCCAGCAGGGGGGCGTGGGAGGGCAATGAGCAGTTCTTC. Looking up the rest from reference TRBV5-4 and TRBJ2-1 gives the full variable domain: ETGVTQSPTHLIKTRGQQVTLRCSSQSGHNTVSWYQQALGQGPQFIFQYYREEENGRGNFPPRFSGLQFPNYSSELNVNALELDDSALYLCASRGAWEGNEQFFGPGTRLTVL.

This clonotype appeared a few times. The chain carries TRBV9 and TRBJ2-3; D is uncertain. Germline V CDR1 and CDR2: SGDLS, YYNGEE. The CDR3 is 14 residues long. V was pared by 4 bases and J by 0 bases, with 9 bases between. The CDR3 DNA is TGTGCCAGCAGCCCTTCCATTAGCACAGATACGCAGTATTTT. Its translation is CASSPSISTDTQYF.